The rows below give T cell receptor beta chains drawn from one sample of a study of OX40 agonist ivuxolimab in advanced cancers. The assay was immunoSEQ multiplex PCR, and TCRdb's table has in-frame clones only and misses some. The table includes more than 70,000 clones, roughly 91% detected once. This specimen was CD4+ or CD8+ T cells sorted from blood, taken in a trial of the OX40 agonist ivuxolimab. The receptors here all came from an adult with an advanced solid tumor such as melanoma, head and neck, liver or kidney cancer. Both conserved end residues are part of each CDR3. A D gene is named only where the DNA matches it firmly. Only part of the rows carry a size: once, few, many, or a class if the clone is expanded.

clone size	D gene	V gene	J gene	CDR3 protein	CDR3 DNA
NA	NA	TRBV27	TRBJ1-1	CASSLSGGTTEAFF	TGTGCCAGCAGTTTATCGGGGGGTACCACTGAAGCTTTCTTT
NA	TRBD2	TRBV28	TRBJ2-7	CASRLSSGRLADEQYF	TGTGCCAGCAGACTATCTAGCGGGAGATTAGCCGACGAGCAGTACTTC
NA	TRBD2	TRBV7-3	TRBJ2-2	CASSQIAGAAGELFF	TGTGCCAGCAGCCAGATAGCGGGAGCAGCCGGGGAGCTGTTTTTT
NA	NA	TRBV19	TRBJ1-2	CASSDRSNYGYTF	TGTGCCAGTAGCGACAGATCTAACTATGGCTACACCTTC
NA	NA	TRBV6-5	TRBJ1-2	CASSYFKGGGYGYTF	TGTGCCAGCAGTTACTTCAAAGGGGGAGGCTATGGCTACACCTTC
NA	TRBD1	TRBV7-6	TRBJ2-5	CASSDRQGMKETQYF	TGTGCCAGCAGCGATAGACAGGGGATGAAAGAGACCCAGTACTTC
NA	NA	TRBV4-1	TRBJ1-1	CASSPRRENTEAFF	TGCGCCAGCAGCCCACGTCGAGAGAACACTGAAGCTTTCTTT
NA	NA	TRBV7-9	TRBJ2-2	CASSLVGGNTGELFF	TGTGCCAGCAGCTTAGTAGGTGGGAACACCGGGGAGCTGTTTTTT
NA	NA	TRBV23-1	TRBJ1-2	CASSRKDGHYGYTF	TGCGCCAGCAGTCGCAAGGACGGCCACTATGGCTACACCTTC
NA	NA	TRBV7-3	TRBJ2-4	CASSSEHQNIQYF	TGTGCCAGCAGCTCCGAGCATCAAAACATTCAGTACTTC
NA	NA	TRBV9	TRBJ2-5	CASSVIGEGAETQYF	TGTGCCAGCAGCGTGATTGGGGAGGGGGCAGAGACCCAGTACTTC
NA	TRBD1	TRBV30	TRBJ1-5	CAWSVTGALLHF	TGTGCCTGGAGTGTTACAGGGGCCCTCCTGCATTTT
few	TRBD2	TRBV10-1	TRBJ2-5	CARTGTRRQETQYF	TGCGCCAGGACCGGGACTAGAAGACAAGAGACCCAGTACTTC
once	TRBD2	TRBV13	TRBJ2-3	CASSLARLAGGTDTQYF	TGTGCCAGCAGCTTAGCACGACTAGCGGGGGGCACAGATACGCAGTATTTT
NA	NA	TRBV13	TRBJ2-3	CASSHPPPKSDTQYF	TGTGCCAGCAGTCATCCACCACCTAAATCAGATACGCAGTATTTT
NA	NA	TRBV14	TRBJ1-1	CASSPFFFQDTEAFF	TGTGCCAGCAGCCCCTTTTTCTTTCAGGACACTGAAGCTTTCTTT
NA	NA	TRBV7-6	TRBJ2-7	CASSSGSRNLYEQYF	TGTGCCAGCAGTTCTGGGAGCAGGAACTTATACGAGCAGTACTTC
NA	TRBD1	TRBV6-5	TRBJ2-5	CASSYTPGGGETQYF	TGTGCCAGCAGTTACACCCCAGGGGGCGGTGAGACCCAGTACTTC
NA	NA	TRBV19	TRBJ2-3	CASSIGGPDTQYF	TGTGCCAGTAGTATTGGGGGCCCAGATACGCAGTATTTT
NA	TRBD2	TRBV7-2	TRBJ2-7	CASSLYILAGGLGEQYF	TGTGCCAGCAGCTTATATATCTTGGCGGGGGGGCTGGGTGAGCAGTACTTC
NA	NA	TRBV5-8	TRBJ1-4	CASSLDGDTATNEKLFF	TGTGCCAGCAGCTTGGATGGGGACACCGCAACTAATGAAAAACTGTTTTTT
NA	NA	TRBV7-2	TRBJ1-2	CASSLGRGFYGYTF	TGTGCCAGCAGCTTAGGGCGAGGCTTCTATGGCTACACCTTC
NA	NA	TRBV27	TRBJ2-7	CASTKPTGTLNSYEQYF	TGTGCCAGCACGAAACCAACCGGGACACTAAACTCCTACGAGCAGTACTTC
NA	NA	TRBV4-1	TRBJ1-2	CASSQHVGDDGYTF	TGCGCCAGCAGCCAGCATGTAGGGGATGATGGCTACACCTTC
NA	NA	TRBV2	TRBJ2-1	CASLNRNGEQFF	TGTGCCAGCCTAAACAGGAACGGTGAGCAGTTCTTC
NA	NA	TRBV12-5	TRBJ1-2	CASGLVLAGVGRYTF	TGTGCTAGTGGTTTGGTACTGGCAGGCGTTGGACGCTACACCTTC
once	NA	TRBV19	TRBJ2-7	CASEAGPYEQYF	TGTGCCAGTGAGGCAGGGCCCTACGAGCAGTACTTC
NA	NA	TRBV12-5	TRBJ1-5	CASGPDNQPQHF	TGTGCTAGTGGTCCGGACAATCAGCCCCAGCATTTT
NA	TRBD1	TRBV29-1	TRBJ2-2	CSVDVGTGTNTGELFF	TGCAGCGTTGATGTTGGGACAGGGACGAACACCGGGGAGCTGTTTTTT
NA	TRBD1	TRBV15	TRBJ2-3	CATSRDWDRGMNTQYF	TGTGCCACCAGCAGAGACTGGGACAGGGGGATGAATACGCAGTATTTT
NA	TRBD1	TRBV28	TRBJ1-1	CASSMPPQDRLNTEAFF	TGTGCCAGCAGTATGCCCCCGCAGGACAGGCTGAACACTGAAGCTTTCTTT
NA	NA	TRBV19	TRBJ2-5	CASSAYSGTPTYPWEETQYF	TGTGCCAGTAGTGCTTACTCCGGGACACCTACTTATCCATGGGAAGAGACCCAGTACTTC
NA	TRBD2	TRBV7-2	TRBJ2-7	CASSLVAGGPWGEQYF	TGTGCCAGCAGCTTAGTGGCGGGAGGGCCTTGGGGCGAGCAGTACTTC
NA	NA	TRBV29-1	TRBJ2-7	CSVGDLLSSYEQYF	TGCAGCGTTGGTGACTTACTGTCCTCCTACGAGCAGTACTTC
NA	NA	TRBV6-1	TRBJ1-5	CASSDPNRGSNQPQHF	TGTGCCAGCAGTGACCCCAACCGGGGGAGCAATCAGCCCCAGCATTTT
once	TRBD1	TRBV10-3	TRBJ2-3	CAISRPRDRGTDTQYF	TGTGCCATCAGCCGTCCCCGGGACAGGGGCACAGATACGCAGTATTTT
NA	NA	TRBV5-6	TRBJ2-7	CASSLGDTIYEQYF	TGTGCCAGTAGTCTAGGGGACACCATCTACGAGCAGTACTTC
NA	NA	TRBV12-5	TRBJ2-2	CASEGVIANTGELFF	TGTGCTAGTGAGGGAGTGATCGCGAACACCGGGGAGCTGTTTTTT
NA	NA	TRBV28	TRBJ2-5	CASTATQETQYF	TGTGCCAGCACAGCCACCCAAGAGACCCAGTACTTC
NA	TRBD1	TRBV28	TRBJ2-5	CASSSRTGGGETQYF	TGTGCCAGCAGCTCCCGGACAGGGGGTGGGGAGACCCAGTACTTC
NA	NA	TRBV28	TRBJ1-5	CASSLESLPRMWQPQHF	TGTGCCAGCAGTCTCGAATCCCTTCCTCGGATGTGGCAGCCCCAGCATTTT
once	TRBD1	TRBV27	TRBJ1-1	CASRPDRGGWNTEAFF	TGTGCCAGCAGGCCCGACAGGGGAGGGTGGAACACTGAAGCTTTCTTT
NA	NA	TRBV27	TRBJ1-2	CASTRDGTYGYTF	TGTGCCAGCACCCGGGACGGAACCTATGGCTACACCTTC
NA	TRBD2	TRBV6-5	TRBJ2-3	CASSYLSGSTDTQYF	TGTGCCAGCAGTTACCTTAGCGGGAGCACAGATACGCAGTATTTT
NA	TRBD2	TRBV29-1	TRBJ2-1	CSVVEGGPYEQFF	TGCAGCGTTGTCGAGGGAGGGCCGTATGAGCAGTTCTTC
NA	NA	TRBV4-1	TRBJ1-1	CASSPRGNTEAFF	TGCGCCAGCAGCCCCCGGGGCAACACTGAAGCTTTCTTT
NA	TRBD1	TRBV6-1	TRBJ2-3	CASSKGQGGGTDTQYF	TGTGCCAGCAGTAAAGGACAGGGAGGTGGCACAGATACGCAGTATTTT
NA	NA	TRBV7-9	TRBJ1-1	CASTPGGVTEAFF	TGTGCCAGCACCCCCGGGGGGGTAACCGAAGCTTTCTTT
NA	TRBD2	TRBV5-4	TRBJ2-1	CASSRGELAGYNEQFF	TGTGCCAGCAGCCGTGGTGAACTAGCGGGTTACAATGAGCAGTTCTTC
once	TRBD1	TRBV9	TRBJ2-1	CASSPGTGDNEQFF	TGTGCCAGCAGCCCGGGGACAGGGGACAATGAGCAGTTCTTC
NA	NA	TRBV5-8	TRBJ2-2	CASSLVVWTGTGELFF	TGTGCCAGCAGCTTGGTGGTCTGGACGGGGACCGGGGAGCTGTTTTTT
NA	TRBD1	TRBV7-8	TRBJ2-5	CASSFRDRGQETQYF	TGTGCCAGCAGCTTCCGGGACAGGGGCCAAGAGACCCAGTACTTC
NA	NA	TRBV11-2	TRBJ1-6	CASSLGGGSSYNSPLHF	TGTGCCAGCAGCTTAGGTGGGGGAAGCTCCTATAATTCACCCCTCCACTTT
NA	NA	TRBV7-8	TRBJ1-4	CASSLEGSLGEKLFF	TGTGCCAGCAGCTTAGAGGGGTCACTGGGGGAAAAACTGTTTTTT
NA	NA	TRBV14	TRBJ2-7	CASSQLRVPRGEQYF	TGTGCCAGCAGCCAACTCCGGGTCCCTCGGGGCGAGCAGTACTTC